The 18 T cell receptor beta chains reported below all come from one sample, sequenced in a study of control samples from healthy donors and cancer patients. Assay used: immunoSEQ multiplex PCR; TCRdb lists only in-frame clones, some missing. The table records under 200,000 clones, approximately 94% of them present only once. The specimen was blood. These receptors all come from a woman between 35 and 50 years old in good health.

V and J are TRBV6-2 or TRBV6-3 and TRBJ1-5; 11 bases match TRBD1. V gave up 6 bases and J gave up 5 bases; unmatched junction bases: 9. The CDR3 extends over 16 amino acids. Germline V lookup: CDR1 MNHEY, CDR2 SVGEGT. This chain's CDR3 is CASSSRTGGFYQPQHF. As DNA, the CDR3 is TGTGCCAGCAGCTCACGGACAGGGGGCTTCTATCAGCCCCAGCATTTT.

The J gene is TRBJ1-2, the V gene TRBV7-2, with D possibly TRBD1 on 6 matching bases. Deletions cut 4 bases from V and 8 bases from J, with 17 bases between. CDR3 length equals 14 residues. Germline V gives CDR1 SGHTA, CDR2 FQGNSA. CDR3 nucleotide sequence: TGTGCCAGCAGCTGGAGCCGCAATGGGGGCGGCTACACCTTC. Translated: CASSWSRNGGGYTF.

V is TRBV19 and J is TRBJ1-5; no reliable D call. Germline CDR1 LNHDA, CDR2 SQIVND (reference sequence). The CDR3 extends over 14 amino acids. Trimming took 5 bases from V and 2 from J, leaving 10 bases between them. DNA for the CDR3: TGTGCCAGTAGTCCACAGATCGGCAATCAGCCCCAGCATTTT. Its protein is CASSPQIGNQPQHF.

This chain joins TRBV28 and TRBJ2-1; the match to TRBD2 covers 7 bases. Per the germline V gene, CDR1 is MDHEN and CDR2 is SYDVKM. CDR3 size: 16 residues. V lost 5 bases and J lost 3; bases outside the gene matches: 10. Here the CDR3 reads CASSPSGTTLYNEQFF. The CDR3 DNA reads TGTGCCAGCAGTCCCTCCGGGACTACTCTCTACAATGAGCAGTTCTTC. Full variable domain (remainder filled in from reference TRBV28 and TRBJ2-1): DVKVTQSSRYLVKRTGEKVFLECVQDMDHENMFWYRQDPGLGLRLIYFSYDVKMKEKGDIPEGYSVSREKKERFSLILESASTNQTSMYLCASSPSGTTLYNEQFFGPGTRLTVL.

The rearrangement uses TRBV11-2 and TRBJ1-1; D gene unclear. Trimming pared 0 bases from V and 4 bases from J, leaving 12 bases between. The CDR3 length is 15 residues. The germline gives CDR1 SGHAT, CDR2 FQNNGV. CDR3 amino acids: CASSLEPTSLTEAFF. CDR3 sequence (DNA): TGTGCCAGCAGCTTAGAGCCAACATCCCTCACTGAAGCTTTCTTT.

A single count supports this clone. The chain uses TRBV4-3 and TRBJ1-1; 7 bases line up with TRBD1. The ends lost 0 bases at V and 4 bases at J; junction bases unmatched: 8. The germline CDR1 and CDR2 sequences are LGHNA and YSLEER. The CDR3 is 16 residues long. The CDR3 sequence is CASSQDLGAGGTEAFF. The CDR3 nucleotides read TGCGCCAGCAGCCAAGATCTTGGGGCAGGGGGCACTGAAGCTTTCTTT.

The chain joins TRBV6-6 to TRBJ2-5; weak D call: TRBD2 (5 bases). CDR1 and CDR2 (germline): MNHNY, SVGAGI (reference sequence). The CDR3 spans 13 residues. V lost 2 bases to trimming and J lost 5 bases, with 9 bases between them. The CDR3 sequence is CASSYPGLETQYF. The CDR3 DNA is TGTGCCAGCAGTTACCCGGGGTTGGAGACCCAGTACTTC.

V and J are TRBV9 and TRBJ1-5; D is possibly TRBD1 (5 bases). Germline loops: CDR1 SGDLS, CDR2 YYNGEE. The V end lost 4 bases, the J end lost 5 bases, and 16 bases lay between the germline ends. The CDR3 spans 15 residues. CDR3 DNA sequence: TGTGCCAGCAGCCCAATGGGGGGGAAGGATCAGCCCCAGCATTTT. Translation: CASSPMGGKDQPQHF.

The J gene is TRBJ1-3, the V gene TRBV3-1 (or the pseudogene TRBV3-2); 8 bases fit TRBD1. V was clipped by 3 bases and J by 2 bases; unmatched bases: 3. The CDR3 totals 15 residues. Germline-derived CDR1 and CDR2 are LGHDT and YNNKEL (reference sequence). CDR3 amino acids: CASSQDRETGNTIYF. DNA for the CDR3: TGTGCCAGCAGCCAGGACAGGGAAACTGGAAACACCATATATTTT.

V and J are TRBV27 and TRBJ1-6; D possibly corresponds to TRBD1 (5 bases). Trimming took off 5 bases at V and 8 bases at J, with 13 bases between the two ends. Germline V gene lookup returns CDR1 MNHEY and CDR2 SMNVEV (reference sequence). CDR3 length equals 14 residues. The CDR3 reads CASSQDRGDSPLHF. DNA of the CDR3: TGTGCCAGCAGTCAAGACAGAGGGGATTCACCCCTCCACTTT.

This clone was seen only once. V usage is TRBV6-5 and J usage is TRBJ1-6; 10 bases line up with TRBD1. Germline trimming cut 7 bases from V and 7 bases from J; bases unmatched to any gene: 7. Germline V CDR1 and CDR2: MNHEY, SVGAGI. The CDR3 contains 15 residues. The CDR3 loop reads CASTRGDRGNSPLHF. DNA of the CDR3: TGTGCCAGCACTCGGGGGGACAGGGGCAATTCACCCCTCCACTTT.

The chain has TRBV4-3 and TRBJ1-4; 8 positions match TRBD1. CDR1 is LGHNA, CDR2 YSLEER, per germline. CDR3 length: 16 residues. V shed 0 bases, J shed 4 bases, and the junction held 4 bases outside the gene matches. CDR3 sequence reads: CASSQDQGAINEKLFF. The CDR3 coding sequence is TGCGCCAGCAGCCAAGATCAGGGGGCAATTAATGAAAAACTGTTTTTT.

The J gene is TRBJ1-2, the V gene TRBV7-2; 7 bases align to TRBD1. CDR3 size: 15 residues. Trimming at V came to 2 bases and at J to 1 base, leaving 4 bases not matched to a gene. The germline gives CDR1 SGHTA, CDR2 FQGNSA. The CDR3 sequence is CASSLTGASNYGYTF. The CDR3 bases are TGTGCCAGCAGCTTAACAGGGGCAAGTAACTATGGCTACACCTTC.

In its sample, this clone was seen once. The gene calls are TRBV5-1 and TRBJ2-5; 8 bases are a match to TRBD2. The J segment lost 4 bases and the V segment lost 6 bases, leaving 14 bases of the junction unmatched. Germline assignment: CDR1 SGHRS and CDR2 YFSETQ. The CDR3 has 16 residues. CDR3 protein: CASKSSSSGVGETQYF. CDR3 nucleotide sequence: TGCGCCAGCAAATCCTCGAGTAGCGGGGTGGGAGAGACCCAGTACTTC.

The chain has TRBV3-1 (or the pseudogene TRBV3-2) and TRBJ1-5; D is unclear. Germline CDR1 is LGHDT and CDR2 is YNNKEL (reference sequence). The CDR3 runs 16 residues. V lost 1 base and J lost 0, with 10 bases in between. The CDR3 reads CASSQGMRVSNQPQHF. CDR3 coding DNA: TGTGCCAGCAGCCAAGGAATGCGGGTTAGCAATCAGCCCCAGCATTTT.

The chain joins TRBV2 to TRBJ1-5; a weak D match, TRBD1 (5 bases). V dropped 1 base and J dropped 0 bases, with 10 bases sitting between them. The germline CDR1 and CDR2 sequences are SNHLY and FYNNEI. This CDR3 region has 16 residues. CDR3 DNA: TGTGCCAGCAGTGAAGGACAGCTGGATAGCAATCAGCCCCAGCATTTT. This gives the protein CASSEGQLDSNQPQHF.

The genes are TRBV9 and TRBJ2-5; the D gene could be TRBD1 or TRBD2 (6 bases each). Trimming removed 7 bases from V and 5 bases from J, with 18 bases in between. Per the germline V gene, CDR1 is SGDLS and CDR2 is YYNGEE. CDR3 size: 14 residues. The CDR3 sequence is CASGRGPARETQYF. The CDR3 bases are TGTGCCAGCGGACGGGGGCCGGCTCGGGAGACCCAGTACTTC.

This CDR3 is CASSLTPTGLDTEAFF. CDR3 DNA: TGTGCCAGCAGCTTGACCCCCACAGGGTTAGACACTGAAGCTTTCTTT. V and J are TRBV5-4 and TRBJ1-1; D might be TRBD1 (6 bases). There are 16 residues in the CDR3. Germline CDR1 reads SGHNT; CDR2 reads YYREEE (reference sequence). Trimming left V 1 base short and J 3 bases short, with 16 bases between. The complete variable domain, with remaining parts taken from reference TRBV5-4 and TRBJ1-1, reads ETGVTQSPTHLIKTRGQQVTLRCSSQSGHNTVSWYQQALGQGPQFIFQYYREEENGRGNFPPRFSGLQFPNYSSELNVNALELDDSALYLCASSLTPTGLDTEAFFGQGTRLTVV.